What follows are 16 T cell receptor beta chains derived from one specimen sequenced in a study of T cells in Graves' hyperthyroidism and ophthalmopathy. The source material, RNA transcripts, was used to amplify TCR beta CDR3 regions. Primed by the HTBI set, a first-round RT-PCR was run on the TCR CDR3. MiXCR, run by TCRdb on the multiplex PCR reads, gives a single entry per CDR3 protein. The sample shows about 590,000 distinct CDR3 sequences, 13% to 15% of them seen only once. Sample: blood. The source of these receptors is a woman between 18 and 29 years old with Graves' ophthalmopathy.

Many counts were recorded for this clonotype. The chain combines TRBV6-1 with TRBJ1-5; 10 bases line up with TRBD1. The CDR3 loop spans 14 amino acids. V lost 10 bases and J lost 3; bases outside the gene matches: 6. Germline CDR1 reads MNHNS; CDR2 reads SASEGT. The CDR3 spells CANGDRGINQPQHF. In DNA form, the CDR3 reads TGTGCCAACGGGGACAGGGGCATCAATCAGCCCCAGCATTTT.

The J gene is TRBJ2-7, the V gene TRBV11-3, with 10 bases fitting TRBD1. The V gene end was trimmed by 5 bases and the J gene end by 3 bases; junction bases not matched to a gene: 10. This CDR3 spans 16 amino acids. Germline-derived CDR1 and CDR2 are SGHNT and YENEEA. The chain's CDR3 is CASSLTGTGASYEQYF. The CDR3 nucleotides read TGTGCCAGCAGCCTTACCGGGACAGGGGCTAGCTACGAGCAGTACTTC.

This clonotype was recorded many times. This chain joins TRBV27 and TRBJ1-1, with D uncertain. Trimming removed 6 bases from V and 1 base from J, with 12 bases in between. Germline assignment: CDR1 MNHEY and CDR2 SMNVEV (reference sequence). The CDR3 is 14 amino acids. The CDR3 DNA sequence: TGTGCCAGCAGGTACGTGTTCAAGAACACTGAAGCTTTCTTT. As protein: CASRYVFKNTEAFF.

The chain employs TRBV2 and TRBJ2-7; D remains ambiguous. This CDR3 contains 13 residues. V dropped 3 bases and J dropped 1 base, with 7 bases sitting between them. The germline V gene encodes CDR1 SNHLY and CDR2 FYNNEI. CDR3 sequence (DNA): TGTGCCAGCAGTGACAGGATATCCTACGAGCAGTACTTC. Its protein product is CASSDRISYEQYF.

This clonotype was observed at least ten times. J is TRBJ2-7 and V is TRBV12-3 or TRBV12-4; unclear D gene. V lost 3 bases and J lost 4, with 16 bases in between. CDR3 length: 15 residues. In DNA, the CDR3 is TGTGCCAGCAGTTTCTCTCCGCGGCGGCCGTACGAGCAGTACTTC. It is translated as CASSFSPRRPYEQYF.

This clonotype was seen at least ten times. This chain links TRBV20-1 with TRBJ2-2, with TRBD2 matching 8 bases. The CDR3 contains 15 residues. With 6 bases clipped from V and 3 bases from J, the junction kept 9 bases outside the gene matches. Germline V lookup: CDR1 DFQATT, CDR2 SNEGSKA (reference sequence). The CDR3 is CSAALTSAHTGELFF. The DNA of the CDR3 is TGCAGTGCCGCCCTGACTAGCGCCCACACCGGGGAGCTGTTTTTT.

This clonotype was picked up many times. The V and J genes are TRBV2 and TRBJ2-3; D not certain. The germline V and J ends were trimmed by 2 bases and 0 bases, with 6 bases remaining between them. The CDR3 spans 14 residues. CDR1 and CDR2 (germline): SNHLY, FYNNEI. The CDR3 sequence: CASSESGSTDTQYF. The CDR3 coding sequence is TGTGCCAGCAGTGAATCGGGTAGCACAGATACGCAGTATTTT. The variable domain in full, with the rest retrieved from reference TRBV2 and TRBJ2-3, is EPEVTQTPSHQVTQMGQEVILRCVPISNHLYFYWYRQILGQKVEFLVSFYNNEISEKSEIFDDQFSVERPDGSNFTLKIRSTKLEDSAMYFCASSESGSTDTQYFGPGTRLTVL.

V gene TRBV29-1 combines with J gene TRBJ1-1; D is possibly TRBD1 (6 bases). V lost 6 bases and J 3 bases, leaving 17 bases between the germline ends. This CDR3 contains 14 residues. Germline CDR1 SQVTM, CDR2 ANQGSEA. This CDR3 is CSVAEQGGDTEAFF. The DNA for the CDR3 is TGCAGCGTCGCAGAACAGGGTGGCGACACTGAAGCTTTCTTT.

This clonotype was recorded at least ten times. J is TRBJ2-7 and V is TRBV11-2; D perhaps matches TRBD1 (6 bases). CDR1 is SGHAT, CDR2 FQNNGV, per germline. The CDR3 is 12 amino acids. The V end lost 5 bases, the J end lost 5 bases, and 10 bases lay between the germline ends. CDR3 DNA: TGTGCCAGCAGCCAACAGGGCAACGAGCAGTACTTC. It specifies CASSQQGNEQYF.

This clonotype was detected many times. The V and J genes are TRBV7-8 and TRBJ2-3; D perhaps matches TRBD2 (6 bases). The CDR3 consists of 15 residues. Germline lookup yields CDR1 SGHVS and CDR2 FQNEAQ. The V gene lost 5 bases and the J gene lost 0 bases, with 12 bases spanning the gap. CDR3 residues: CASSKPGTSTDTQYF. CDR3 nucleotide sequence: TGTGCCAGCAGCAAACCCGGGACTAGCACAGATACGCAGTATTTT.

This clonotype was picked up many times. The chain uses TRBV28 and TRBJ2-1, with 7 bases aligning to TRBD2. CDR3 length equals 19 residues. The germline CDR1 and CDR2 sequences are MDHEN and SYDVKM. Trimming removed 3 bases from V and 2 bases from J; junction bases left unmatched: 16. The CDR3 sequence is CASSLEGKRGEGPYNEQFF. The DNA for the CDR3 is TGTGCCAGCAGTTTGGAGGGAAAGAGAGGGGAGGGCCCCTACAATGAGCAGTTCTTC.

This clonotype was recorded a few times. V is TRBV7-3 and J is TRBJ2-5; 12 positions match TRBD2. Germline V lookup: CDR1 SGHTA, CDR2 FQGTGA. This CDR3 is built from 16 residues. Trimming took 8 bases from V and 3 from J; bases not matched to a gene: 10. CDR3 amino acids: CASSTSLAGGKETQYF. CDR3 coding DNA: TGTGCCAGCTCTACCTCCCTAGCGGGAGGGAAAGAGACCCAGTACTTC.

This clonotype was detected many times. The chain employs TRBV11-3 and TRBJ2-3; either TRBD1 or TRBD2 may supply D (6 bases each). In germline, CDR1 is SGHNT, CDR2 YENEEA. The CDR3 contains 16 residues. The V and J ends lost 5 bases and 3 bases respectively, with 18 bases between them. The CDR3 loop reads CASSEIQGRWTDTQYF. The CDR3 DNA sequence: TGTGCCAGCAGCGAGATTCAGGGGAGGTGGACAGATACGCAGTATTTT.

This clonotype was seen repeatedly, ten times or more. V is TRBV28 and J is TRBJ1-2, with no clear D. The V end was cut by 4 bases, the J end by 7 bases, with 10 bases between. The CDR3 runs to 12 residues. The V gene's germline CDR1 is MDHEN and CDR2 SYDVKM. CDR3 in amino acids: CASSSDTGGYTF. The CDR3 coding sequence is TGTGCCAGCAGTTCCGATACGGGTGGCTACACCTTC.

The chain is built from TRBV7-3 and TRBJ2-1; 11 bases are a match to TRBD2. V lost 4 bases to trimming and J lost 3 bases; unmatched junction nucleotides: 5. Germline CDR1 reads SGHTA; CDR2 reads FQGTGA. The length of the CDR3 is 16 residues. The DNA of the CDR3 is TGTGCCAGCAGCTGGGTGGGACTAGCGGTCTACAATGAGCAGTTCTTC. This translates into CASSWVGLAVYNEQFF.

This clonotype was found many times. The chain combines TRBV2 with TRBJ1-4; D possibly corresponds to TRBD1 (6 bases). The V and J ends lost 3 bases and 8 bases respectively, with 16 bases between them. CDR1 SNHLY and CDR2 FYNNEI come from the germline V gene. The CDR3 length is 15 residues. Here the CDR3 DNA reads TGTGCCAGCAGTGATCTAGTCAGGGGAAACGAAAAACTGTTTTTT. This sequence encodes CASSDLVRGNEKLFF.